This T cell receptor beta chain was identified during a study of T cells in Graves' hyperthyroidism and ophthalmopathy. Germline loops: CDR1 SGHRS, CDR2 YFSETQ. With 1 base removed from V and 10 bases from J, the gap between germline ends came to 15 bases. The CDR3 consists of 15 residues. This clonotype has at least ten counts. PBMCs were collected from a 10 ml volume of fresh peripheral blood. Amplified TCR beta CDR3 regions derived from RNA transcripts. Initially, a first-round RT-PCR of the TCR CDR3 employed the HTBI primer set. One entry per CDR3 protein results from TCRdb running MiXCR on the multiplex PCR reads. The sample holds around 290,000 distinct CDR3 sequences, roughly 13% seen once.

This rearrangement joins TRBV5-1 to TRBJ1-6; tentatively, D is TRBD1 (6 bases). The sample consisted of blood. This TCR was sampled from a woman aged 30 to 39 with Graves' hyperthyroidism that later progressed to Graves' ophthalmopathy. The CDR3 bases are TGCGCCAGCAGCTTGCGACAGGCTCCCTACTCACCCCTCCACTTT. Protein sequence: CASSLRQAPYSPLHF. Full variable domain (remainder filled in from reference TRBV5-1 and TRBJ1-6): KAGVTQTPRYLIKTRGQQVTLSCSPISGHRSVSWYQQTPGQGLQFLFEYFSETQRNKGNFPGRFSGRQFSNSRSEMNVSTLELGDSALYLCASSLRQAPYSPLHFGNGTRLTVT.